Presented here are 14 T cell receptor beta chains from one specimen sequenced in a study of CD8+CD57+ T cells in acquired aplastic anemia. All patients picked for sequencing had shown, by flow cytometry, an expansion of CD8+CD57+ cells. Investigators profiled TCR beta VDJ and CDR3 from genomic DNA template. TCRdb re-called the reads with MiXCR, one entry per CDR3 protein. The data contain about 160,000 distinct CDR3 sequences, about 64% of them singletons. Sequenced sample: sorted CD4+, CD8+, or CD8+CD57+ T cells (not recorded which) from PBMCs. These receptors all stem from a human donor with aplastic anemia.

This clonotype has a count of ten or more. The chain links TRBV30 to TRBJ1-1; D is possibly TRBD1 (6 bases). CDR3 length: 13 amino acids. The V gene's germline CDR1 is GTSNPN and CDR2 SVGIG (reference sequence). The V and J ends lost 1 base and 1 base respectively, with 7 bases between them. This chain's CDR3 is CAWSDRENTEAFF. The CDR3 DNA reads TGTGCCTGGAGTGACAGGGAGAACACTGAAGCTTTCTTT. Full variable domain (missing parts from reference TRBV30 and TRBJ1-1): SQTIHQWPATLVQPVGSPLSLECTVEGTSNPNLYWYRQAAGRGLQLLFYSVGIGQISSEVPQNLSASRPQDRQFILSSKKLLLSDSGFYLCAWSDRENTEAFFGQGTRLTVV.

The rearrangement links TRBV20-1 to TRBJ2-7; D may be TRBD1 (5 bases). CDR3 length: 14 residues. V was clipped by 6 bases and J by 1 base, with 16 bases between them. Germline assignment: CDR1 DFQATT and CDR2 SNEGSKA (reference sequence). CDR3 DNA sequence: TGCAGTGCAGTTGTCGCAGGGTCTTCCTACGAGCAGTACTTC. Protein sequence: CSAVVAGSSYEQYF.

This clonotype was recorded a few times. The chain is built from TRBV9 and TRBJ2-1, with D uncertain. V gave up 3 bases and J gave up 9 bases, with 10 bases separating them. The CDR3 is made up of 12 amino acids. Germline V gene data show CDR1 as SGDLS and CDR2 as YYNGEE. CDR3 protein: CASSGSNTEQFF. CDR3 coding DNA: TGTGCCAGCAGCGGCAGTAACACTGAGCAGTTCTTC.

The count of this clonotype is one. The V and J genes are TRBV9 and TRBJ2-7; TRBD1 matches at 7 bases. Trimming took 7 bases from V and 2 from J; bases not matched to a gene: 12. The CDR3 totals 15 residues. Germline assignment: CDR1 SGDLS and CDR2 YYNGEE. CDR3 loop: CASGASPGQTYEQYF. The CDR3 DNA follows: TGTGCCAGCGGCGCGAGTCCGGGACAGACCTACGAGCAGTACTTC.

The genes are TRBV24-1 and TRBJ1-5, with a possible D match to TRBD1 (5 bases). Germline CDR1 is KGHDR and CDR2 is SFDVKD. The ends were cut back, 7 bases at V and 3 bases at J, with 15 bases in the middle. The length of the CDR3 is 15 residues. CDR3 DNA sequence: TGTGCCACCAGCGGGGGAGGTCCGTTCAATCAGCCCCAGCATTTT. Protein sequence: CATSGGGPFNQPQHF.

The chain uses TRBV7-2 and TRBJ2-7; 7 bases line up with TRBD1. The CDR3 totals 13 residues. CDR1 is SGHTA, CDR2 FQGNSA, per germline. J was trimmed by 3 bases and V by 6 bases; bases with no gene match: 5. The CDR3 protein is CASRPGQLYEQYF. The CDR3 DNA reads TGTGCCAGCAGGCCGGGACAGCTCTACGAGCAGTACTTC.

This clonotype was counted only a few times. The chain has TRBV7-9 and TRBJ2-5; 8 bases agree with TRBD1. The CDR3 length is 15 residues. CDR1 SEHNR and CDR2 FQNEAQ come from the germline V gene (reference sequence). Trimming at V came to 1 base and at J to 5 bases, leaving 6 bases not matched to a gene. CDR3 coding DNA: TGTGCCAGCAGCTTAGGTCAGGGGGCGAGGGAGACCCAGTACTTC. It is translated as CASSLGQGARETQYF.

The chain joins TRBV5-5 to TRBJ2-7, with D tentatively TRBD1 (7 bases). Trimming left V 0 bases short and J 0 bases short, with 13 bases between. This CDR3 is built from 16 residues. In germline, CDR1 is SGHKS, CDR2 YYEKEE (reference sequence). The CDR3 loop is CASSLGAGGNSYEQYF. In DNA form, the CDR3 reads TGTGCCAGCAGCTTGGGCGCAGGGGGGAACTCCTACGAGCAGTACTTC.

The count of this clonotype is one. V and J are TRBV25-1 and TRBJ2-7, with TRBD2 as a possible D gene (6 bases). The V gene lost 7 bases and the J gene lost 3 bases, with 13 bases spanning the gap. Germline V gene lookup returns CDR1 MGHDK and CDR2 SYGVNS. There are 13 residues in the CDR3. CDR3 nucleotides: TGTGCCAGCATGACGGCGGAGGGCTACGAGCAGTACTTC. Its translation is CASMTAEGYEQYF.

This clonotype showed up just once. This rearrangement joins TRBV14 to TRBJ2-2, with TRBD2 identical over 13 bases. The CDR3 totals 15 residues. Germline V gene lookup returns CDR1 SGHDN and CDR2 FVKESK. V lost 6 bases and J lost 4; bases outside the gene matches: 2. The CDR3 region is CASRTSGGATGELFF. The CDR3 DNA is TGTGCCAGCAGAACTAGCGGGGGGGCCACCGGGGAGCTGTTTTTT.

A word on this clonotype: The germline gene is not matched at one end of the junction; a read error may be the cause. CDR3 residues: CATSDSDRGHGYTF. The CDR3 coding sequence is TGTGCCACCAGTGATTCGGACAGGGGGCATGGCTACACCTTC. The chain carries TRBV2 and TRBJ1-2; 11 bases agree with TRBD1. Per the germline V gene, CDR1 is SNHLY and CDR2 is FYNNEI. The CDR3 is 14 residues long.

This clonotype was observed a single time. The gene calls are TRBV19 and TRBJ2-2; 10 positions match TRBD1. This CDR3 comprises 16 residues. Unmatched junction bases numbered 8, after V lost 4 bases and J lost 6 bases. From germline, CDR1 is LNHDA and CDR2 SQIVND (reference sequence). CDR3 sequence (DNA): TGTGCCAGTAGTACTACCCCCGGACAGGGGGCCGGGGAGCTGTTTTTT. It is translated as CASSTTPGQGAGELFF.

V is TRBV6-5 and J is TRBJ1-2, with D possibly TRBD1 on 5 matching bases. The V end lost 5 bases, the J end lost 7 bases, and 17 bases lay between the germline ends. The germline V gene has CDR1 MNHEY and CDR2 SVGAGI. The CDR3 spans 14 residues. Here the CDR3 reads CASSDSSGEGGYTF. As DNA, the CDR3 is TGTGCCAGCAGTGACAGCTCTGGGGAGGGTGGCTACACCTTC.

The chain couples TRBV11-1 to TRBJ2-3; possible D gene TRBD2, 5 bases. Germline CDR1 is SGHAT and CDR2 is FQDESV (reference sequence). V was clipped by 2 bases and J by 2 bases, with 17 bases between them. The CDR3 is made up of 17 amino acids. The CDR3 spells CASSLLWGAAYTDTQYF. CDR3 bases: TGTGCCAGCAGCTTATTGTGGGGAGCGGCTTACACAGATACGCAGTATTTT.